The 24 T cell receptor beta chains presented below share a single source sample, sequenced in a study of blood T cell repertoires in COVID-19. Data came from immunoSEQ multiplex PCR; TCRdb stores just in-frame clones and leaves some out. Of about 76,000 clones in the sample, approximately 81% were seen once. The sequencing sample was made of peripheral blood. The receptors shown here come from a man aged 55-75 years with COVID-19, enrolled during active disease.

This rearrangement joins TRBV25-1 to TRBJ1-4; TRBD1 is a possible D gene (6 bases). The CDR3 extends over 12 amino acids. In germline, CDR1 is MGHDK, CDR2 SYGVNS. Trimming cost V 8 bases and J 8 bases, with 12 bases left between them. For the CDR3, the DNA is TGTGCCAGCGGGGGGGCGGTGGAAAAACTGTTTTTT. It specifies CASGGAVEKLFF. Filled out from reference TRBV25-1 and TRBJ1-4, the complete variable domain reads EADIYQTPRYLVIGTGKKITLECSQTMGHDKMYWYQQDPGMELHLIHYSYGVNSTEKGDLSSESTVSRIRTEHFPLTLESARPSHTSQYLCASGGAVEKLFFGSGTQLSVL.

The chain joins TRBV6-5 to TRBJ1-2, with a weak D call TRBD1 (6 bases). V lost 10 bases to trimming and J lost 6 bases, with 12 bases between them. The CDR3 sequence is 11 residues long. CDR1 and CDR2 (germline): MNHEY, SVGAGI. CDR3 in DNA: TGTGCCACCATAGGGGGAAATGGCTACACCTTC. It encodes CATIGGNGYTF.

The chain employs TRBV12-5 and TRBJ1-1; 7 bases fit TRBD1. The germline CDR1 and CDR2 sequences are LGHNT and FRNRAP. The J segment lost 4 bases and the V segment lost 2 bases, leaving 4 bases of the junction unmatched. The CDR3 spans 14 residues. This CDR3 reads CASGLIQGGTEAFF. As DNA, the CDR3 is TGTGCTAGTGGTTTGATTCAGGGGGGCACTGAAGCTTTCTTT.

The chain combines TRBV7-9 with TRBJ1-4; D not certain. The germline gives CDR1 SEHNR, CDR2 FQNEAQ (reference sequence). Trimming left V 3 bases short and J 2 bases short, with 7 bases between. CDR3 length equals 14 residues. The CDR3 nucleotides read TGTGCCAGCAGCTTGTCGGAGACTAATGAAAAACTGTTTTTT. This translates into CASSLSETNEKLFF.

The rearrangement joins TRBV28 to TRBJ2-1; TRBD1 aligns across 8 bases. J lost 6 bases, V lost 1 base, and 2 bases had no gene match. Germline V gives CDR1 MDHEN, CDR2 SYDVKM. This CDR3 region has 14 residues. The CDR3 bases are TGTGCCAGCAGTTTATCACAGGGGGGCAATGAGCAGTTCTTC. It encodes CASSLSQGGNEQFF.

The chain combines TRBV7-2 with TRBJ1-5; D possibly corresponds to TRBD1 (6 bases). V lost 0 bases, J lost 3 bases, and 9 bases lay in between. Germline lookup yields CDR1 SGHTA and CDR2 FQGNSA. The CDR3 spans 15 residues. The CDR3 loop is CASSLAQGNNQPQHF. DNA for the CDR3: TGTGCCAGCAGCTTAGCGCAGGGGAACAATCAGCCCCAGCATTTT.

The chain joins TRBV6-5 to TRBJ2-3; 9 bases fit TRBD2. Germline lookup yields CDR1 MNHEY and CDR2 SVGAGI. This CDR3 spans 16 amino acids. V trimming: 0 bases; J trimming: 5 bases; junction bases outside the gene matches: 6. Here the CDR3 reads CASSYSWRGGGDTQYF. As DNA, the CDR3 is TGTGCCAGCAGTTACTCATGGCGGGGGGGCGGAGATACGCAGTATTTT.

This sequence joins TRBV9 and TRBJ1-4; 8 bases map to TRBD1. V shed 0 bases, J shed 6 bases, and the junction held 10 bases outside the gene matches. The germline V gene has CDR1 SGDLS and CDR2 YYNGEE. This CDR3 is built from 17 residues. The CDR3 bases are TGTGCCAGCAGCGTAGGGGGAGCCGGACAGGGCTATGAAAAACTGTTTTTT. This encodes CASSVGGAGQGYEKLFF. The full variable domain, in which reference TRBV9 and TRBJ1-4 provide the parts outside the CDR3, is DSGVTQTPKHLITATGQRVTLRCSPRSGDLSVYWYQQSLDQGLQFLIQYYNGEERAKGNILERFSAQQFPDLHSELNLSSLELGDSALYFCASSVGGAGQGYEKLFFGSGTQLSVL.

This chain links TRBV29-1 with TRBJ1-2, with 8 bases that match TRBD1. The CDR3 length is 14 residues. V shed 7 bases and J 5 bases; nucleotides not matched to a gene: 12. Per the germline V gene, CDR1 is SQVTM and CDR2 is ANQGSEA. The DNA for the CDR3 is TGCAGCGCTGAGGACAGGGAGCAGGAATATGGCTACACCTTC. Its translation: CSAEDREQEYGYTF.

CDR3 protein: CASTLDRGNGANVLTF. CDR3 nucleotides: TGCGCCAGCACCCTGGACAGGGGGAATGGGGCCAACGTCCTGACTTTC. The rearrangement joins TRBV10-2 to TRBJ2-6, with 10 bases that match TRBD1. The germline CDR1 and CDR2 sequences are WSHSY and SAAADI. V shed 7 bases, J shed 3 bases, and the junction held 6 bases outside the gene matches. The CDR3 extends over 16 amino acids.

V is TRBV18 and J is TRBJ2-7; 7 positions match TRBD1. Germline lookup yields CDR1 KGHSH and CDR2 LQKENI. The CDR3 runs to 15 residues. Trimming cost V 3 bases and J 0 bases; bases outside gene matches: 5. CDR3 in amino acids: CASSPRDSISYEQYF. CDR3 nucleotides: TGTGCCAGCTCACCGAGGGACAGCATCTCCTACGAGCAGTACTTC.

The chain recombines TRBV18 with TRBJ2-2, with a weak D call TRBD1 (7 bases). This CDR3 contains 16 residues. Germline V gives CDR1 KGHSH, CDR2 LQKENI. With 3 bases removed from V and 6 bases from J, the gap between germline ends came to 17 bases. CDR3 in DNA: TGTGCCAGCTCACCGACAGGGTTCGGGAGTCCCGGGGAGCTGTTTTTT. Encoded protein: CASSPTGFGSPGELFF.

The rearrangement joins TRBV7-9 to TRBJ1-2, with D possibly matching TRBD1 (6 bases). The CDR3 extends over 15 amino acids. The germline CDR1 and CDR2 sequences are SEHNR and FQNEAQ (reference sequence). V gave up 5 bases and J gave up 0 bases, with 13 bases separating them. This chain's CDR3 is CASSRRGAANYGYTF. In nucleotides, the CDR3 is TGTGCCAGCAGCCGACGGGGGGCGGCTAACTATGGCTACACCTTC.

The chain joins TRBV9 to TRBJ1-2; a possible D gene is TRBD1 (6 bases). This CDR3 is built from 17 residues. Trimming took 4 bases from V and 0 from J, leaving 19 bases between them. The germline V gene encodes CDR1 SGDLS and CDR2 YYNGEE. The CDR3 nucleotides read TGTGCCAGCAGCCCGGACAGCTCCGCCCTAGCTAACTATGGCTACACCTTC. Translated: CASSPDSSALANYGYTF.

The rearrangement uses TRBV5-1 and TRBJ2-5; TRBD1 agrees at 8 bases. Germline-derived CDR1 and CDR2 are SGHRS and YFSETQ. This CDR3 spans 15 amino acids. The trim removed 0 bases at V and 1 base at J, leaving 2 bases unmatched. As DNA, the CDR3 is TGCGCCAGCAGCTTGGTTCAGGGGGCCCAAGAGACCCAGTACTTC. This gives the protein CASSLVQGAQETQYF.

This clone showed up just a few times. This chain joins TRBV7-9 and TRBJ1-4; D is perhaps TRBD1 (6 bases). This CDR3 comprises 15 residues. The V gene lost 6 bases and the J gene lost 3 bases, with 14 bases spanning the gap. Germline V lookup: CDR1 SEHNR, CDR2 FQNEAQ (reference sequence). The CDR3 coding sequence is TGTGCCAGCAGAAAGTCACAGGGTTCTAATGAAAAACTGTTTTTT. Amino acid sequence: CASRKSQGSNEKLFF.

The CDR3 protein is CASSASNEGNTGELFF. CDR3 in DNA: TGCGCCAGCAGTGCGTCTAACGAGGGGAACACCGGGGAGCTGTTTTTT. V and J are TRBV10-1 and TRBJ2-2; possibly TRBD2 for D (5 bases). The CDR3 loop spans 16 amino acids. Trimming removed 4 bases at V and 1 base at J, with 13 bases between. Germline CDR1 reads WNHNN; CDR2 reads SYGVQD (reference sequence).

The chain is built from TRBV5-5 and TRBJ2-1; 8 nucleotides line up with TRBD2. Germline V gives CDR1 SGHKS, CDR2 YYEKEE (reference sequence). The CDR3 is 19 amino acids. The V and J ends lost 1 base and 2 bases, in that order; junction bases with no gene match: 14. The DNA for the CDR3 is TGTGCCAGCAGCTTGAATCGCGGGGGGTTTACTATAGCCTACAATGAGCAGTTCTTC. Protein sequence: CASSLNRGGFTIAYNEQFF. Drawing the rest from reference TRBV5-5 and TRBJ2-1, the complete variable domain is DAGVTQSPTHLIKTRGQQVTLRCSPISGHKSVSWYQQVLGQGPQFIFQYYEKEERGRGNFPDRFSARQFPNYSSELNVNALLLGDSALYLCASSLNRGGFTIAYNEQFFGPGTRLTVL.

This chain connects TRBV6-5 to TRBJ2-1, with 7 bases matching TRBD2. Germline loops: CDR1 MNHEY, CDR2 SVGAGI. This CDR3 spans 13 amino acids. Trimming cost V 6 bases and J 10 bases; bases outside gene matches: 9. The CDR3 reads CASSPSREAEQFF. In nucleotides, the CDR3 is TGTGCCAGCAGCCCGAGTCGGGAGGCGGAGCAGTTCTTC.

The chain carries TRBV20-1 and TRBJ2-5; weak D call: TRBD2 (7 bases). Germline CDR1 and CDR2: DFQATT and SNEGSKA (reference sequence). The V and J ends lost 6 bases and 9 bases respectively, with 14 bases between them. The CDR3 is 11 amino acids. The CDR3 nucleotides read TGCAGTGCGGGGGGGCGGGCTGCCCAGTACTTC. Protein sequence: CSAGGRAAQYF.

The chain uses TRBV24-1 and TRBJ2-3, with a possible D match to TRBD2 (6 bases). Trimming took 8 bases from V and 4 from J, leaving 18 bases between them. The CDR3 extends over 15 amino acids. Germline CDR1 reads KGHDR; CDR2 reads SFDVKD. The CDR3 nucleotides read TGTGCCACCACCCTCGGGACTGGTGACCCAGATACGCAGTATTTT. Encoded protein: CATTLGTGDPDTQYF.

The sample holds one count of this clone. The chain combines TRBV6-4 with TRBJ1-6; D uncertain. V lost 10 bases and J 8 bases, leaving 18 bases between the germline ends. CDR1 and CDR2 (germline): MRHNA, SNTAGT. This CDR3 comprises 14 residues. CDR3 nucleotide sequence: TGTGCCACGTCGATTAGTAGCGGGGATTCACCCCTCCACTTT. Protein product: CATSISSGDSPLHF.

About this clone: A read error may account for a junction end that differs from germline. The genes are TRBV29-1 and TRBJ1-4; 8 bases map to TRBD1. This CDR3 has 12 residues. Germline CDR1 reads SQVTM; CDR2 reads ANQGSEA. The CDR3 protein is CSVILADRVLTF. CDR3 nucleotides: TGCAGCGTCATCTTAGCGGACAGGGTGCTTACTTTT.

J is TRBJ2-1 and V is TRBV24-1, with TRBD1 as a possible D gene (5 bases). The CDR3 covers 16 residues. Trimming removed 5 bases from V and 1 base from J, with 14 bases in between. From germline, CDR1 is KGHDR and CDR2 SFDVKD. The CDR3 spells CATSALGAVSYNEQFF. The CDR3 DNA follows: TGTGCCACCAGTGCCCTTGGGGCAGTATCCTACAATGAGCAGTTCTTC.